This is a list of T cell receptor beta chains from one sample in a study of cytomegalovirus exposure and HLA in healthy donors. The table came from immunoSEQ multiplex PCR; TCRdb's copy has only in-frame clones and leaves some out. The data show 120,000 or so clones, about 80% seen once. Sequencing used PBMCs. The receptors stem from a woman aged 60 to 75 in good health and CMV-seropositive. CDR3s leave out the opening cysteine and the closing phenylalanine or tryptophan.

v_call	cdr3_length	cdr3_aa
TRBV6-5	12	ASSRGASYNEQF
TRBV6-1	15	ASSEIGLADAYNEQF
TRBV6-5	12	ASKAVGQGNEQF
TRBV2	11	ASSGGYGQPQH
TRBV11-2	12	ASTLVAGSTEAF
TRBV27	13	ASSPGLASYNEQF
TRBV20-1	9	RADRSYEQY
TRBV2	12	ASSEGRWNTEAF
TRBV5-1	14	ASSLLPAGGWETQY
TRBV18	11	ASSSSAQETQY
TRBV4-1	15	ASSRFSGTSVDNEQF
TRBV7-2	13	ASSSGLAGFNEQF
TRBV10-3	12	ATNEGTAYNEQF
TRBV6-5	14	ASSYSGGGWGDTQY
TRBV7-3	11	ASSLRESDTQY
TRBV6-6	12	ASSYSNWNTEAF
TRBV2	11	ASGSEVSQPQH
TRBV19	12	ASHLGSSYNEQF
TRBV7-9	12	ASSFRTGKETQY
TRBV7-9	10	ASSSDKYEQY
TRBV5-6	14	ASSLVGRQGVYGYT
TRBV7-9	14	ASRLGWAGGRNEQF
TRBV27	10	ASSFGGGEAF
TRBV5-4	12	ASSAPGQQETQY
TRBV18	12	ASSPKTSSSEQF
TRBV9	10	ASSVGGQGFT
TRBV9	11	ASSVGGAGIQY
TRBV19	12	ASTNPPGSTEAF
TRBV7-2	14	ASSFGGLAGDNEQF
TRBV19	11	ASSLGAKIEAF
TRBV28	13	ASSPLRSSYNEQF
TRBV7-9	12	ASIQGEWNTEAF
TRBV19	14	ASSVLQGAHGNTIY
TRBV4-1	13	ASSQDPGENYGYT
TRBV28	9	ANSFVGELF
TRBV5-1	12	ASRKRGGNYEQY
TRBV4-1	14	ASSDILGAGANVLT